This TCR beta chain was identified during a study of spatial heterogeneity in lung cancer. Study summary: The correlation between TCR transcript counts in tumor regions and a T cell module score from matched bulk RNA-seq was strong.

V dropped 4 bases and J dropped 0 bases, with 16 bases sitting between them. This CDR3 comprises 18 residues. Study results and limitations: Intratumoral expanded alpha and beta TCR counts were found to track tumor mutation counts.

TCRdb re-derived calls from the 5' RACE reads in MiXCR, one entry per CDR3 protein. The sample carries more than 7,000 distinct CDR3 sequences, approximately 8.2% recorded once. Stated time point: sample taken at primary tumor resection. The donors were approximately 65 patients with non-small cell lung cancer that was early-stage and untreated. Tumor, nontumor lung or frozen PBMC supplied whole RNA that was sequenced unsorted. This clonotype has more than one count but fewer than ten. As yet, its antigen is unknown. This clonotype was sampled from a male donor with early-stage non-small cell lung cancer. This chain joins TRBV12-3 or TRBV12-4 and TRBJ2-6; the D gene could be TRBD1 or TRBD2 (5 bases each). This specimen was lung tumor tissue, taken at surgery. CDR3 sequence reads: CASSSGSLATSGANVLTF. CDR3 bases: TGTGCCAGCAGTTCAGGGAGTTTAGCCACCTCTGGGGCCAACGTCCTGACTTTC.